Listed here are 30 T cell receptor beta chains from one sample, sequenced in a study of shared clonotypes between healthy human individuals. Using immunoSEQ multiplex PCR, the repertoire was profiled, and TCRdb retains in-frame clones only, with some absent. Among 400,000 or so clones listed, approximately 97% were seen once. Sequencing was performed on memory CD8+ T cells sorted from blood. The subset is: CD45RO+ cells pooled with CCR7-negative TemRA cells. The origin of the receptors is a man aged 25 to 45 in good health.

This clone was observed a single time. The rearrangement joins TRBV27 to TRBJ1-4; D might be TRBD1 (5 bases). V lost 5 bases and J 7 bases, leaving 17 bases between the germline ends. Germline lookup yields CDR1 MNHEY and CDR2 SMNVEV (reference sequence). The CDR3 contains 15 residues. The CDR3 nucleotides read TGTGCCAGCAGTCCGAGTCGGGTCACAGGTGAAAAACTGTTTTTT. Its translation is CASSPSRVTGEKLFF.

The chain has TRBV27 and TRBJ2-3; 7 nucleotides line up with TRBD2. The V gene end was trimmed by 1 base and the J gene end by 0 bases; junction bases not matched to a gene: 4. Germline V gives CDR1 MNHEY, CDR2 SMNVEV (reference sequence). This CDR3 is built from 16 residues. As DNA, the CDR3 is TGTGCCAGCAGTTTATTGACTAGCACTAGCACAGATACGCAGTATTTT. Translating gives CASSLLTSTSTDTQYF.

This chain joins TRBV12-5 and TRBJ2-1; 7 bases agree with TRBD2. The V segment lost 7 bases and the J segment 3 bases; nucleotides outside the gene matches: 9. CDR1 and CDR2 (germline): LGHNT, FRNRAP. The CDR3 extends over 15 amino acids. In nucleotides, the CDR3 is TGTGCTAGTGCCTTGGGGGGACTAAACTACAATGAGCAGTTCTTC. It encodes CASALGGLNYNEQFF.

This clone showed up just once. This rearrangement joins TRBV7-9 to TRBJ2-2, with D possibly matching TRBD2 (6 bases). V was clipped by 5 bases and J by 4 bases, with 11 bases between them. The CDR3 is 14 residues long. Germline V gene data show CDR1 as SEHNR and CDR2 as FQNEAQ (reference sequence). The CDR3 DNA is TGTGCCAGCAGCACCTTTAGCGGCACCGGGGAGCTGTTTTTT. It is translated as CASSTFSGTGELFF.

The V gene is TRBV28, the J gene TRBJ2-7; 7 nucleotides line up with TRBD2. J lost 2 bases, V lost 5 bases, and 6 bases had no gene match. The CDR3 has 14 amino acids. Germline-derived CDR1 and CDR2 are MDHEN and SYDVKM. The CDR3 spells CASSTSAPPYEQYF. CDR3 in DNA: TGTGCCAGCAGTACTAGCGCCCCGCCCTACGAGCAGTACTTC.

The chain couples TRBV14 to TRBJ1-2; no reliable D call. Germline values: CDR1 SGHDN, CDR2 FVKESK. The CDR3 runs 13 residues. V was trimmed by 5 bases and J by 2 bases, leaving 9 bases between them. CDR3 loop: CASSWQANYGYTF. Written as DNA, the CDR3 is TGTGCCAGCAGCTGGCAGGCCAACTATGGCTACACCTTC.

The chain recombines TRBV25-1 with TRBJ1-4; D might be TRBD1 (6 bases). The V end lost 0 bases, the J end lost 0 bases, and 11 bases lay between the germline ends. CDR3 size: 17 residues. Germline V gives CDR1 MGHDK, CDR2 SYGVNS. In DNA form, the CDR3 reads TGTGCCAGCAGTGAATATGGGGGCCTTGCAACTAATGAAAAACTGTTTTTT. This sequence encodes CASSEYGGLATNEKLFF.

This CDR3 reads CASLGVIDSGNTIYF. The DNA for the CDR3 is TGTGCCAGCTTGGGGGTTATTGACTCTGGAAACACCATATATTTT. This chain links TRBV7-9 with TRBJ1-3; TRBD1 might be the D (5 bases). The CDR3 is made up of 15 amino acids. CDR1 and CDR2 from the germline V gene are SEHNR and FQNEAQ (reference sequence). Trimming removed 8 bases at V and 0 bases at J, with 14 bases between.

Note on this clone: Other DNA sequences in this specimen translate into the identical CDR3. The rearrangement uses TRBV9 and TRBJ2-7; 7 positions agree with TRBD2. This CDR3 has 14 amino acids. Losses at the gene ends were 4 bases for V and 0 bases for J; bases not matched to a gene: 4. In germline, CDR1 is SGDLS, CDR2 YYNGEE. CDR3 coding DNA: TGTGCCAGCAGCCCGACTAGCCTCTCCTACGAGCAGTACTTC. It is translated as CASSPTSLSYEQYF.

This chain uses TRBV4-2 with TRBJ2-7; D uncertain. Germline values: CDR1 LGHNA, CDR2 YNFKEQ. With 3 bases removed from V and 6 bases from J, the gap between germline ends came to 15 bases. The CDR3 totals 14 residues. CDR3 coding DNA: TGTGCCAGCAGCCAGCTTGAACACGTTACCGAGCAGTACTTC. Translated, it gives CASSQLEHVTEQYF.

In the case of this clone: At the DNA level, this CDR3 is encoded by other sequences in the same sample as well. The chain uses TRBV6-5 and TRBJ2-3; 7 nucleotides match TRBD1. This CDR3 has 14 residues. J gave up 1 base and V 2 bases, and 0 bases lay outside the gene matches. Germline V gene data show CDR1 as MNHEY and CDR2 as SVGAGI. This CDR3 is CASSYRGRTDTQYF. DNA for the CDR3: TGTGCCAGCAGTTACAGGGGGCGCACAGATACGCAGTATTTT.

This sequence joins TRBV28 and TRBJ2-6; weak D call: TRBD2 (5 bases). This CDR3 region has 14 residues. The germline V and J ends were trimmed by 5 bases and 0 bases, with 5 bases remaining between them. In germline, CDR1 is MDHEN, CDR2 SYDVKM. This chain's CDR3 is CASSTSSGANVLTF. DNA for the CDR3: TGTGCCAGCAGTACTAGCTCTGGGGCCAACGTCCTGACTTTC.

In this sample, this clone turned up once. The genes are TRBV18 and TRBJ1-3; D ambiguous. CDR1 KGHSH and CDR2 LQKENI come from the germline V gene. Trimming took 2 bases from V and 2 from J, leaving 4 bases between them. The CDR3 has 13 residues. The CDR3 region is CASSPGPGNTIYF. For the CDR3, the DNA is TGTGCCAGCTCACCAGGGCCTGGAAACACCATATATTTT.

The V and J genes are TRBV28 and TRBJ2-7; no clear D gene. V gave up 2 bases and J gave up 5 bases, with 1 base separating them. This CDR3 has 10 residues. Germline V lookup: CDR1 MDHEN, CDR2 SYDVKM. The CDR3 coding sequence is TGTGCCAGCAGTTTACACGAGCAGTACTTC. The encoded protein is CASSLHEQYF.

The J gene is TRBJ2-3, the V gene TRBV19; 10 bases are a match to TRBD2. CDR1 is LNHDA, CDR2 SQIVND, per germline (reference sequence). This CDR3 region has 17 residues. J lost 7 bases, V lost 5 bases, and 15 bases had no gene match. The CDR3 loop is CASSLPSAGGLPYTQYF. CDR3 nucleotide sequence: TGTGCCAGTAGTCTCCCGTCAGCGGGAGGGCTGCCCTATACGCAGTATTTT. The variable domain in full, completed from reference TRBV19 and TRBJ2-3, reads DGGITQSPKYLFRKEGQNVTLSCEQNLNHDAMYWYRQDPGQGLRLIYYSQIVNDFQKGDIAEGYSVSREKKESFPLTVTSAQKNPTAFYLCASSLPSAGGLPYTQYFGPGTRLTVL.

The rearrangement uses TRBV10-3 and TRBJ2-5; D may be TRBD1 or TRBD2 (6 bases each). This CDR3 region has 15 residues. Trimming pared 0 bases from V and 5 bases from J, leaving 13 bases between. Germline CDR1 is ENHRY and CDR2 is SYGVKD. In nucleotides, the CDR3 is TGTGCCATCAGTGAGTCCGGGAGAAGGGGGGAGACCCAGTACTTC. Protein sequence: CAISESGRRGETQYF.

The CDR3 loop is CASSQSPREINYEQYF. The CDR3 DNA reads as TGCGCCAGCAGCCAATCTCCGAGGGAAATCAACTACGAGCAGTACTTC. The J gene is TRBJ2-7, the V gene TRBV4-1, with TRBD2 as a possible D gene (5 bases). CDR1 is MGHRA and CDR2 is YSYEKL in the germline V gene. The ends were cut back, 2 bases at V and 3 bases at J, with 17 bases in the middle. The CDR3 spans 16 residues.

J is TRBJ2-7 and V is TRBV10-3, with TRBD2 matching 9 bases. Germline V gene sequence: CDR1 ENHRY, CDR2 SYGVKD. J was trimmed by 1 base and V by 8 bases; bases with no gene match: 6. This CDR3 comprises 14 residues. The CDR3, as DNA: TGTGCCATCGGTCGGACTAGCGTGTCCTACGAGCAGTACTTC. It translates to CAIGRTSVSYEQYF.

The V call is TRBV28, the J call TRBJ2-2; TRBD2 agrees at 8 bases. The ends lost 3 bases at V and 1 base at J; junction bases unmatched: 1. Germline loops: CDR1 MDHEN, CDR2 SYDVKM. CDR3 size: 15 residues. The CDR3 nucleotides read TGTGCCAGCAGTTTTACTAGCGGGAACACCGGGGAGCTGTTTTTT. Encoded protein: CASSFTSGNTGELFF.

The rearrangement uses TRBV14 and TRBJ2-7; a weak D match, TRBD2 (5 bases). In germline, CDR1 is SGHDN, CDR2 FVKESK. The CDR3 is made up of 15 amino acids. V was pared by 4 bases and J by 1 base, with 14 bases between. CDR3: CASSRSGFRSYEQYF. The CDR3 DNA sequence: TGTGCCAGCAGCCGGAGCGGCTTTCGGTCCTACGAGCAGTACTTC.

The chain combines TRBV28 with TRBJ1-2; D remains ambiguous. Looked up from germline, CDR1 is MDHEN and CDR2 is SYDVKM. Trimming stripped 8 bases from V and 2 bases from J, with 6 bases between. CDR3 length: 11 residues. In nucleotides, the CDR3 is TGTGCCAGCGGACGGAACTATGGCTACACCTTC. Its translation is CASGRNYGYTF.

The chain joins TRBV7-9 to TRBJ1-1, with TRBD1 matching 9 bases. The CDR3 loop spans 15 amino acids. Germline V gene data show CDR1 as SEHNR and CDR2 as FQNEAQ (reference sequence). With V trimmed by 6 bases and J by 3 bases, 8 bases remained unmatched. The DNA of the CDR3 is TGTGCCAGCAGGGACCAACAGGGGGCGGACACTGAAGCTTTCTTT. Encoded protein: CASRDQQGADTEAFF.

V gene TRBV19 combines with J gene TRBJ2-1; 12 bases align to TRBD2. CDR3 length equals 14 residues. CDR1 is LNHDA and CDR2 is SQIVND in the germline V gene (reference sequence). V shed 9 bases, J shed 7 bases, and the junction held 7 bases outside the gene matches. CDR3 DNA sequence: TGTGCCAGCACTAGCGGGAGGTGGTGGAATGAGCAGTTCTTC. It encodes CASTSGRWWNEQFF.

The chain recombines TRBV29-1 with TRBJ2-4, with 12 positions matching TRBD2. This CDR3 is 15 amino acids long. V lost 5 bases, J lost 5 bases, and 7 bases stayed unmatched. CDR1 SQVTM and CDR2 ANQGSEA come from the germline V gene. The CDR3 is CSVYFRLAGENIQYF. The CDR3 coding sequence is TGCAGCGTTTATTTCCGACTAGCGGGGGAAAACATTCAGTACTTC.

The chain couples TRBV4-1 to TRBJ1-2; 8 nucleotides match TRBD1. The CDR3 spans 18 residues. V was clipped by 4 bases and J by 5 bases; unmatched bases: 18. CDR1 MGHRA and CDR2 YSYEKL come from the germline V gene. The CDR3 sequence is CASSPSRGLGVQGYGYTF. DNA for the CDR3: TGCGCCAGCAGCCCATCCAGGGGGCTCGGGGTACAGGGATATGGCTACACCTTC.

The genes are TRBV6-6 and TRBJ2-7; possibly TRBD2 for D (5 bases). The CDR3 is 13 amino acids. The germline V gene has CDR1 MNHNY and CDR2 SVGAGI (reference sequence). Trimming cost V 5 bases and J 0 bases, with 8 bases left between them. As DNA, the CDR3 is TGTGCCAGCAGTCGACGGGACTCCTACGAGCAGTACTTC. Its protein product is CASSRRDSYEQYF.

The V gene is TRBV2, the J gene TRBJ2-1, with a weak D call TRBD1 (5 bases). The germline V gene encodes CDR1 SNHLY and CDR2 FYNNEI. Trimming took 8 bases from V and 14 from J, leaving 25 bases between them. The CDR3 has 14 residues. In DNA, the CDR3 is TGTGCCAGCTTTGGCTGGACATCTGTAATTGGAGAGTTCTTC. Translated, it gives CASFGWTSVIGEFF.

The chain carries TRBV2 and TRBJ2-3, with 8 bases lining up with TRBD1. Germline CDR1 is SNHLY and CDR2 is FYNNEI. The CDR3 consists of 16 residues. V lost 6 bases to trimming and J lost 0 bases; unmatched junction nucleotides: 8. CDR3 bases: TGTGCCAGCAGCCGGGGAGACAGGGGAAGCACAGATACGCAGTATTTT. Protein sequence: CASSRGDRGSTDTQYF.

Here the CDR3 reads CASSETGYYYGYTF. CDR3 coding DNA: TGCGCCAGCAGTGAAACAGGGTATTACTATGGCTACACCTTC. The chain links TRBV10-2 to TRBJ1-2; a possible D gene is TRBD1 (6 bases). Germline CDR1 reads WSHSY; CDR2 reads SAAADI. V lost 3 bases and J 3 bases, leaving 11 bases between the germline ends. The CDR3 extends over 14 amino acids.

The genes are TRBV5-4 and TRBJ1-1, with TRBD1 matching 9 bases. The J segment lost 0 bases and the V segment lost 4 bases, leaving 10 bases of the junction unmatched. CDR3 size: 17 residues. CDR1 and CDR2 (germline): SGHNT, YYREEE (reference sequence). The CDR3 DNA reads as TGTGCCAGCAGCATCCCCGGGACAGGGAATTTGAACACTGAAGCTTTCTTT. Its translation is CASSIPGTGNLNTEAFF.